This TCR beta chain is from a study of graft-versus-host responses after intestinal transplantation. As for the study in general: Isolated intestinal, liver-intestinal, or multivisceral transplants had been given to the recipients. Anti-thymocyte globulin was used for induction in all recipients, who then took tacrolimus and steroids for approximately 3 years.

The CDR3 length is 16 residues. The ends were cut back, 5 bases at V and 4 bases at J, with 15 bases in the middle. Germline CDR1 and CDR2: PRHDT and FYEKMQ (reference sequence). Points from the study as a whole: Across patients carrying graft-donor T cell macrochimerism, allografts held high graft-versus-host to host-versus-graft clonal ratios.

Measured with immunoSEQ multiplex PCR; TCRdb has only the in-frame clones, and not every one. The sample lists 35,000 to 45,000 clones; roughly 95% were seen once. Comments on this clone: The antigen remains undetermined.

This sample comprised unstimulated CD8+ T cells sorted from spleen or lymph node cells, obtained before transplant. The chain joins TRBV13 to TRBJ1-6; D is uncertain. The TCR originated in a human donor who was the organ donor for an intestinal transplant. CDR3 DNA: TGTGCCAGCAGCCGTTCGACGGTCTCGTATAATTCACCCCTCCACTTT. Encoded protein: CASSRSTVSYNSPLHF.